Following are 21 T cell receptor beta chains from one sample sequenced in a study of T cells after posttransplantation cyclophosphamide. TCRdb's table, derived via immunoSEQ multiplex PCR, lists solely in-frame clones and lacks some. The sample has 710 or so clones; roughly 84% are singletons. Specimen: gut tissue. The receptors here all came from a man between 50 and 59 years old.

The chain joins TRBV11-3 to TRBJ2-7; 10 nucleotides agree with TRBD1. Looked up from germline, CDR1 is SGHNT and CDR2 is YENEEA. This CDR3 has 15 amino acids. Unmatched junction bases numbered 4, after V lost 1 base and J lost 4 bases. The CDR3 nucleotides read TGTGCCAGCAGCTTAGTAGGGACAGGGGTTTACGAGCAGTACTTC. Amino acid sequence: CASSLVGTGVYEQYF.

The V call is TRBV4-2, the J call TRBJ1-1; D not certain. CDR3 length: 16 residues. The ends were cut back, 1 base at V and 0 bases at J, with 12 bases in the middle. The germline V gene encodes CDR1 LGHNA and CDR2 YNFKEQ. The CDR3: CASSQAPSSLNTEAFF. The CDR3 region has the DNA TGTGCCAGCAGCCAAGCTCCGTCAAGCCTGAACACTGAAGCTTTCTTT.

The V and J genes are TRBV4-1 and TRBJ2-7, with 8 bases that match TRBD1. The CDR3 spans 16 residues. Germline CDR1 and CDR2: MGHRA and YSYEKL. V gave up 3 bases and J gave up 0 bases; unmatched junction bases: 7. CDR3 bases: TGCGCCAGCAGCCATCCACGGACAGGGCTCTCCTACGAGCAGTACTTC. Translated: CASSHPRTGLSYEQYF.

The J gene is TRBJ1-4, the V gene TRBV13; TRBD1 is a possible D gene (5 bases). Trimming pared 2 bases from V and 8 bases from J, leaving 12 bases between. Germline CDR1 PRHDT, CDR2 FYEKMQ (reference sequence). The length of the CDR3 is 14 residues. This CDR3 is CASSLQGRKEKLFF. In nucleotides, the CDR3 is TGTGCCAGCAGCTTACAGGGCCGTAAAGAAAAACTGTTTTTT.

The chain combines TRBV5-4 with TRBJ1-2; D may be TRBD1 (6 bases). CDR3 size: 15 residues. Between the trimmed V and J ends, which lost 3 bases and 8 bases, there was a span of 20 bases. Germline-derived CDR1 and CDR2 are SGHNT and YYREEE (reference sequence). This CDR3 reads CASSSEGRGIRGYTF. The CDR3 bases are TGTGCCAGCAGCTCGGAGGGGAGGGGGATTCGGGGCTACACCTTC.

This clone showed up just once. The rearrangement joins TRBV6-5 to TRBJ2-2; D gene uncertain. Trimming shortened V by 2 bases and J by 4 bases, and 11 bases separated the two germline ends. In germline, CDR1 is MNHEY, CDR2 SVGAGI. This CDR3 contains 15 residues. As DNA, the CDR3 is TGTGCCAGCAGTTACCATCACAGTAGCACCGGGGAGCTGTTTTTT. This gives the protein CASSYHHSSTGELFF.

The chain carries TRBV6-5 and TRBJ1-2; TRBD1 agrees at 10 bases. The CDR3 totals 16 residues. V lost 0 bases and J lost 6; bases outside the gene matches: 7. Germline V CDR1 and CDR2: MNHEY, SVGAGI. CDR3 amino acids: CASSYSEPGQGNGYTF. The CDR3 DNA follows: TGTGCCAGCAGTTACTCTGAACCGGGACAGGGGAATGGCTACACCTTC.

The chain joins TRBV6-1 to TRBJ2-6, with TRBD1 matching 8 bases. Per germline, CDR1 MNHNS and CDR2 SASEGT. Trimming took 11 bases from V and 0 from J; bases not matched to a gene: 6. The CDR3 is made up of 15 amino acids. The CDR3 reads CASGTGISGANVLTF. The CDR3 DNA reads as TGTGCCTCCGGGACAGGCATCTCTGGGGCCAACGTCCTGACTTTC.

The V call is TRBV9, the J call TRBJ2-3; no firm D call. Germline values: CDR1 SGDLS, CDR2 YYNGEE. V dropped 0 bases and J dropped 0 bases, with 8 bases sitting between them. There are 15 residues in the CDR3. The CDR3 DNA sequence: TGTGCCAGCAGCGTAGGTGTATATAGCACAGATACGCAGTATTTT. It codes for CASSVGVYSTDTQYF.

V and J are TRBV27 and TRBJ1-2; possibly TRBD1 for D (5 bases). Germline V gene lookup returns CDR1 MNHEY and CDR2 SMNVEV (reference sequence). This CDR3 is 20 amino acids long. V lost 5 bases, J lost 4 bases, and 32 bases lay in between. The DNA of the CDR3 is TGTGCCAGCAGTAGGGGCTCGTTGGATACAGGCCCCATATCATCCTATGGCTACACCTTC. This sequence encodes CASSRGSLDTGPISSYGYTF.

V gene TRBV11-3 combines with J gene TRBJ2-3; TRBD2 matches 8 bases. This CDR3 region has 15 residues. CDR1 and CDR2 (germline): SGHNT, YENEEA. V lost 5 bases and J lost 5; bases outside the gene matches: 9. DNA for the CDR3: TGTGCCAGCAGCCCCCCAGCGGGAGCCAGAGATACGCAGTATTTT. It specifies CASSPPAGARDTQYF.

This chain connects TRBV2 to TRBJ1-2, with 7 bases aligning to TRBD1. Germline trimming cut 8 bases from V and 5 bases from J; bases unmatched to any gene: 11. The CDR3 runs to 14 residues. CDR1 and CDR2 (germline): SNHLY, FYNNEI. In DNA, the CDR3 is TGTGCCAGCCGAAGGGAGACAGGGACTTATGGCTACACCTTC. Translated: CASRRETGTYGYTF.

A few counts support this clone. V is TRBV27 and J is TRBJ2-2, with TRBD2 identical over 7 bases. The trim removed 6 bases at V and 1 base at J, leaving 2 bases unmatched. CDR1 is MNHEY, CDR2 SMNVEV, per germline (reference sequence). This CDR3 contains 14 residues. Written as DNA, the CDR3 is TGTGCCAGCAGCGTAGCGGGGAACACCGGGGAGCTGTTTTTT. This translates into CASSVAGNTGELFF.

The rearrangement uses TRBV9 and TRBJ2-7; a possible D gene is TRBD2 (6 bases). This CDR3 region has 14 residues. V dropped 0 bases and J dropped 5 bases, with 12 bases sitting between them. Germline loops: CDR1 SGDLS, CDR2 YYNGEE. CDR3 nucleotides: TGTGCCAGCAGCGTAGCGGACGGGAGTCACGAGCAGTACTTC. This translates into CASSVADGSHEQYF.

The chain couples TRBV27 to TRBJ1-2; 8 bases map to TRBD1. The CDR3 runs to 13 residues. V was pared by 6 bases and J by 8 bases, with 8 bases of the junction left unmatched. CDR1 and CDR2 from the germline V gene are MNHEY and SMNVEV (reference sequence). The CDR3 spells CASSSDRALGYTF. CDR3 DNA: TGTGCCAGCAGCTCGGACAGGGCTTTGGGCTACACCTTC.

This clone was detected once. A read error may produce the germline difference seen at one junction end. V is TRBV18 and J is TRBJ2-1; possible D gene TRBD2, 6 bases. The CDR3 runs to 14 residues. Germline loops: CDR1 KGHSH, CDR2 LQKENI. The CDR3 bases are TGTGCCAGCTCTCCACCTAGCGTCTACAATGAGCAGTTCTTC. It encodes CASSPPSVYNEQFF.

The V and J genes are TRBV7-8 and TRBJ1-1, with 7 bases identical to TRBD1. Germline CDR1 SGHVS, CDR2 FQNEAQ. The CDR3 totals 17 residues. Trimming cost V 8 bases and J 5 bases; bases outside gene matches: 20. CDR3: CASCYSYFETGPTEAFF. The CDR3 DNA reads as TGTGCCAGCTGTTACAGTTATTTCGAGACAGGGCCGACTGAAGCTTTCTTT.

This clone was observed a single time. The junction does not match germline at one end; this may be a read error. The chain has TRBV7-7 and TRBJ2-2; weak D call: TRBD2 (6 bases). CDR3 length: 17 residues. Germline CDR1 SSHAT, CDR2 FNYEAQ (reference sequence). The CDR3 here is CASSPYLGLPGTGELFF. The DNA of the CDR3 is TGTGCTAGCAGCCCTTACCTGGGACTCCCGGGGACCGGGGAGCTGTTTTTT.

CDR3 region: CASSVPGQSYGYTF. The DNA for the CDR3 is TGTGCCAGCAGCGTTCCGGGACAGAGCTATGGCTACACCTTC. The V and J genes are TRBV7-9 and TRBJ1-2; TRBD1 aligns across 7 bases. This CDR3 has 14 residues. Trimming took 5 bases from V and 4 from J; bases not matched to a gene: 7. Germline CDR1 reads SEHNR; CDR2 reads FQNEAQ (reference sequence).

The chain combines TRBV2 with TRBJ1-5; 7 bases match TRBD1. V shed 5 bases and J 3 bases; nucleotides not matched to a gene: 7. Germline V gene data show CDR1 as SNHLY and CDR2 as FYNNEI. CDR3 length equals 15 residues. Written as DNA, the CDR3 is TGTGCCAGCAGTCCAGAGACAGGGAACAATCAGCCCCAGCATTTT. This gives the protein CASSPETGNNQPQHF. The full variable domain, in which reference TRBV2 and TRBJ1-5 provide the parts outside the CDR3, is EPEVTQTPSHQVTQMGQEVILRCVPISNHLYFYWYRQILGQKVEFLVSFYNNEISEKSEIFDDQFSVERPDGSNFTLKIRSTKLEDSAMYFCASSPETGNNQPQHFGDGTRLSIL.

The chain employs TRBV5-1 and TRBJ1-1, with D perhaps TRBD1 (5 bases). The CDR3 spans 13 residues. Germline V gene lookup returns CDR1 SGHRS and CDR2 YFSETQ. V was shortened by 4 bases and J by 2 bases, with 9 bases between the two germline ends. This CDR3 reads CASSRGDNTEAFF. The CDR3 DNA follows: TGCGCCAGCAGCCGGGGGGACAACACTGAAGCTTTCTTT. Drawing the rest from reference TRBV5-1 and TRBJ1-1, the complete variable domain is KAGVTQTPRYLIKTRGQQVTLSCSPISGHRSVSWYQQTPGQGLQFLFEYFSETQRNKGNFPGRFSGRQFSNSRSEMNVSTLELGDSALYLCASSRGDNTEAFFGQGTRLTVV.